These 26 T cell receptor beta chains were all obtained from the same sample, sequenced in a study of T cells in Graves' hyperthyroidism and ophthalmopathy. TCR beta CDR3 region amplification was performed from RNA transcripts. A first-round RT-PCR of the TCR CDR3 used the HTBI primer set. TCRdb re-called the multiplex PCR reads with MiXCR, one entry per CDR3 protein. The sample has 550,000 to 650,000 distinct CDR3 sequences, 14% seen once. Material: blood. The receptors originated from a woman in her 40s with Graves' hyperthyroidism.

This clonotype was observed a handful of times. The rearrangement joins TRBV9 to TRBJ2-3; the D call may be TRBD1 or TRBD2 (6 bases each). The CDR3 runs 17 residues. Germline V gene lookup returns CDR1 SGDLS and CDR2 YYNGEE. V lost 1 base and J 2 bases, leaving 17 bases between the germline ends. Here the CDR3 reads CASSVMSGGGSTDTQYF. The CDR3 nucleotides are TGTGCCAGCAGCGTAATGTCCGGGGGCGGCTCCACAGATACGCAGTATTTT.

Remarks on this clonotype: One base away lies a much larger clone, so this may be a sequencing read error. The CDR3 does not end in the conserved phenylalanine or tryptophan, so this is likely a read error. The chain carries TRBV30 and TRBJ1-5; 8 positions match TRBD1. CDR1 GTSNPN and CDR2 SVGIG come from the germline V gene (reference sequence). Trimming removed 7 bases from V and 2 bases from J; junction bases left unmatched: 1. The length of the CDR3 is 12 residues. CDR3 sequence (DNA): TGTGCCTTGGACAGGGGCAATCAGCCCCAGCATTTA. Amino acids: CALDRGNQPQHL.

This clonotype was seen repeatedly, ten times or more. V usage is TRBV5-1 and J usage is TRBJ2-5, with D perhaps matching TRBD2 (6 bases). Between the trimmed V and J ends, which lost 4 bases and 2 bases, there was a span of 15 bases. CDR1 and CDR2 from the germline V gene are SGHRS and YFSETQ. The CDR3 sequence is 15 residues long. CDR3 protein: CASSPTQAGQETQYF. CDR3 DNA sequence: TGCGCCAGCAGCCCTACTCAGGCGGGGCAAGAGACCCAGTACTTC.

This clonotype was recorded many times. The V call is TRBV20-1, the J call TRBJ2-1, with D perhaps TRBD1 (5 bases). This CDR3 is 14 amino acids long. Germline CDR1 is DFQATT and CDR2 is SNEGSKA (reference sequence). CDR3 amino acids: CGAKERQTYNEQFF. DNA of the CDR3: TGCGGGGCGAAGGAGCGCCAAACCTACAATGAGCAGTTCTTC.

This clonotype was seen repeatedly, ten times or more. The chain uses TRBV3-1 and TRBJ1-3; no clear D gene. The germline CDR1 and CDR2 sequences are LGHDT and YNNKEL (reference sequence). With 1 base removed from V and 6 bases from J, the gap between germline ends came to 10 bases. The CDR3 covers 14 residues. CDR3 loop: CASSQARIENTIYF. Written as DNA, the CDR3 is TGTGCCAGCAGCCAAGCCCGGATAGAAAACACCATATATTTT.

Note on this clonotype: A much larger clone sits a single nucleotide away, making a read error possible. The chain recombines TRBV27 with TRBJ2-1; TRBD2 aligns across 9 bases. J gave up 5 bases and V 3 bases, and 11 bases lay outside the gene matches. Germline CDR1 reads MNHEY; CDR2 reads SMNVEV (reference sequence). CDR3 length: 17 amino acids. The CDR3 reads CASSFLAGRGTNNEQFF. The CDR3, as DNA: TGTGCCAGCAGTTTCCTAGCGGGAAGGGGAACGAACAATGAGCAGTTCTTC.

The CDR3 DNA sequence: TGCAGTGCTAGAGGCGGGACTAGCGGGAGTGTTACGCAGTATTTT. The encoded protein is CSARGGTSGSVTQYF. This chain joins TRBV20-1 and TRBJ2-3; 14 bases are a match to TRBD2. In germline, CDR1 is DFQATT, CDR2 SNEGSKA (reference sequence). This CDR3 is built from 15 residues. V dropped 1 base and J dropped 8; count of bases not matched to a gene: 5.

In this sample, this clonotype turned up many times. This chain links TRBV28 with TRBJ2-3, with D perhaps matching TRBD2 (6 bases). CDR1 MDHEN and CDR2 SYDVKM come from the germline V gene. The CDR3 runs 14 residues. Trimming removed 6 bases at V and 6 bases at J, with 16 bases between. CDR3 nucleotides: TGTGCCAGCAGCCCCCGGGGGAGGCGGGATACGCAGTATTTT. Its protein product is CASSPRGRRDTQYF.

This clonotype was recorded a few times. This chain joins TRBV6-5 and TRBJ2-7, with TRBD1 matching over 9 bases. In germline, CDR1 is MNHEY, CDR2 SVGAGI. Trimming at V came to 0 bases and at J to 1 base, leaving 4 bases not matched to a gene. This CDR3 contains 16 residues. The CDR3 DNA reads TGTGCCAGCAGTTACTCGGTGGGACAGGGTTCCTACGAGCAGTACTTC. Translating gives CASSYSVGQGSYEQYF.

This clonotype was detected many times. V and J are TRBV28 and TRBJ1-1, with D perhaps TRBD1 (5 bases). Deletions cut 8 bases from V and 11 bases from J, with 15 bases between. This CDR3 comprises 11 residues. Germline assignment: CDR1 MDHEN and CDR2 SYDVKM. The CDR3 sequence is CASSWGGDAFF. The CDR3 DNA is TGTGCCAGCTCCTGGGGGGGGGATGCTTTCTTT.

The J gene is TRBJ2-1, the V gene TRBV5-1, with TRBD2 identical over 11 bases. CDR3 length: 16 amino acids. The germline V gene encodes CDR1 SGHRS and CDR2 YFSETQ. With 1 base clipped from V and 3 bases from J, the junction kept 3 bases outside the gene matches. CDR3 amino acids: CASSLPLAGDYNEQFF. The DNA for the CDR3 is TGCGCCAGCAGCTTGCCACTAGCGGGAGACTACAATGAGCAGTTCTTC.

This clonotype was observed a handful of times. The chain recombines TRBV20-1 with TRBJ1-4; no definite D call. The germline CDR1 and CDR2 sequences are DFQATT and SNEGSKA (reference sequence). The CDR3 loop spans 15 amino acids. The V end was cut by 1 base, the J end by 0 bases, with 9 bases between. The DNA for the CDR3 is TGCAGTGCTAGAGGGCAGCTTGCAACTAATGAAAAACTGTTTTTT. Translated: CSARGQLATNEKLFF.

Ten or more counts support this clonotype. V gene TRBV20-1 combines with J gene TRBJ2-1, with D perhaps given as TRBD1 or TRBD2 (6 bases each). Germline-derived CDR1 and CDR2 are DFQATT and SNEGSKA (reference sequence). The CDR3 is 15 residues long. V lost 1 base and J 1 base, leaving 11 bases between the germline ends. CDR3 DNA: TGCAGTGCTAGAGTGGGGGGCTCTTCCTACAATGAGCAGTTCTTC. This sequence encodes CSARVGGSSYNEQFF.

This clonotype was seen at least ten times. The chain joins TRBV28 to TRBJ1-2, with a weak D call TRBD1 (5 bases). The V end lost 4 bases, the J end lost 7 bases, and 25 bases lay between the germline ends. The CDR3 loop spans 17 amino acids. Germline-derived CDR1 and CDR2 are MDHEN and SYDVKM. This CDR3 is CASSYAENRSNRIGYTF. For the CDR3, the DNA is TGTGCCAGCAGTTATGCAGAAAACAGGTCAAACAGGATTGGCTACACCTTC.

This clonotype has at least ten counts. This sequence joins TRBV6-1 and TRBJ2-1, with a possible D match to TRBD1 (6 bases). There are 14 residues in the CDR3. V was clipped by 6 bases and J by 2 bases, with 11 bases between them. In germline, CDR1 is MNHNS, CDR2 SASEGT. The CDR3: CASRDGTTYNEQFF. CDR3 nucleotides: TGTGCCAGCAGAGATGGGACAACCTACAATGAGCAGTTCTTC.

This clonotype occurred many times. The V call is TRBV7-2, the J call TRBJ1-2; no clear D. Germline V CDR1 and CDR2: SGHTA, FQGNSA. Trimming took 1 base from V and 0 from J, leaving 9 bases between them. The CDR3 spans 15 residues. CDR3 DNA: TGTGCCAGCAGCTTAGGAATCGTAGCTAACTATGGCTACACCTTC. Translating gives CASSLGIVANYGYTF.

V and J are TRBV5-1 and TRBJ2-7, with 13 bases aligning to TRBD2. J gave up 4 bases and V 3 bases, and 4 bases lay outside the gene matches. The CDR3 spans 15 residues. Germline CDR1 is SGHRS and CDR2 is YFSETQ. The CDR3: CASSSGLAGLYEQYF. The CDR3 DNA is TGCGCCAGCAGCTCGGGACTAGCGGGGCTATACGAGCAGTACTTC.

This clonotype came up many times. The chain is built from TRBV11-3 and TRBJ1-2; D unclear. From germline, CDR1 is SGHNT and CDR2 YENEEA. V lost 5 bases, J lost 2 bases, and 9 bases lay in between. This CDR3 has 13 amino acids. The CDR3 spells CASSQRANYGYTF. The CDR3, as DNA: TGTGCCAGCAGCCAGAGAGCCAACTATGGCTACACCTTC.

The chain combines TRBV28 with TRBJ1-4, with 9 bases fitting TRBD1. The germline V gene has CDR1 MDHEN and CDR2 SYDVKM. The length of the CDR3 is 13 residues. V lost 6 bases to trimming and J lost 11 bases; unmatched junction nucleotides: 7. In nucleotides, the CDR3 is TGTGCCAGCAGACCCGACAGGGGGGGGAAACTGTTTTTT. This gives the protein CASRPDRGGKLFF.

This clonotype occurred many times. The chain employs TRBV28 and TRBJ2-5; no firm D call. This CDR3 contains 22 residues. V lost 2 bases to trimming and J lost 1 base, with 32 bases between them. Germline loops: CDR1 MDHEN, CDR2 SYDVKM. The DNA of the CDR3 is TGTGCCAGCAGTTTAGAGTCTCCGCCCCGCAGCATTGAACGAAGCATCCAAGAGACCCAGTACTTC. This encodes CASSLESPPRSIERSIQETQYF. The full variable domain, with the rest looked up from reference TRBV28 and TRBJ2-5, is DVKVTQSSRYLVKRTGEKVFLECVQDMDHENMFWYRQDPGLGLRLIYFSYDVKMKEKGDIPEGYSVSREKKERFSLILESASTNQTSMYLCASSLESPPRSIERSIQETQYFGPGTRLLVL.

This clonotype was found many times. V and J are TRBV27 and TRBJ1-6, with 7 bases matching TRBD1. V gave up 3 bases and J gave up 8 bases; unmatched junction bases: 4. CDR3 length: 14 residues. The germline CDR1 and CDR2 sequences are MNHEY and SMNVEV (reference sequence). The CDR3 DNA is TGTGCCAGCAGTTTCGGGACAGCTCATTCACCCCTCCACTTT. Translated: CASSFGTAHSPLHF.

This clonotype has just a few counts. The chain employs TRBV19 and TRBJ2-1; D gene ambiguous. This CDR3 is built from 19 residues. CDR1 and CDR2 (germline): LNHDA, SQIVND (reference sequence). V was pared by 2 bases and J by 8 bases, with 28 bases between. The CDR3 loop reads CASSITNVGLSLRTHEQFF. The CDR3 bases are TGTGCCAGTAGTATAACGAATGTAGGTCTATCCTTGAGGACCCATGAGCAGTTCTTC.

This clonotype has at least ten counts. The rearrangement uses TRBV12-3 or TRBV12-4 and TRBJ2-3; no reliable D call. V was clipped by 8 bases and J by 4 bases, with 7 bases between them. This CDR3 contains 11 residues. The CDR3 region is CASQRADTQYF. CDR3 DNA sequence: TGTGCCAGCCAAAGGGCAGATACGCAGTATTTT.

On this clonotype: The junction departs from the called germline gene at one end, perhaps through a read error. DNA for the CDR3: TGTGTCAGCAGGGGACAGGGGGCGGGCACTGAAGCTTTCTTT. Its translation is CVSRGQGAGTEAFF. This chain links TRBV28 with TRBJ1-1, with TRBD1 matching 12 bases. The CDR3 loop spans 14 amino acids. Looked up from germline, CDR1 is MDHEN and CDR2 is SYDVKM.

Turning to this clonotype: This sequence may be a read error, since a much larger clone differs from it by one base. CDR3 nucleotides: TGTACCAGCAGCTTCGGCACAAGTGGGGACGAGCAGTACTTC. The encoded protein is CTSSFGTSGDEQYF. This chain links TRBV7-9 with TRBJ2-7; D gene ambiguous. This CDR3 contains 14 residues. The germline CDR1 and CDR2 sequences are SEHNR and FQNEAQ (reference sequence).

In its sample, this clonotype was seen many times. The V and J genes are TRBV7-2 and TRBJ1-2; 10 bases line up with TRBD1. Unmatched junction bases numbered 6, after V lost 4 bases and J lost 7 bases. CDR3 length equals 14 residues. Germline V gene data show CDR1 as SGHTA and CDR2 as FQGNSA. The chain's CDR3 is CASSYGQGVSGYTF. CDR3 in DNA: TGTGCCAGCAGCTACGGACAGGGGGTGTCTGGCTACACCTTC.